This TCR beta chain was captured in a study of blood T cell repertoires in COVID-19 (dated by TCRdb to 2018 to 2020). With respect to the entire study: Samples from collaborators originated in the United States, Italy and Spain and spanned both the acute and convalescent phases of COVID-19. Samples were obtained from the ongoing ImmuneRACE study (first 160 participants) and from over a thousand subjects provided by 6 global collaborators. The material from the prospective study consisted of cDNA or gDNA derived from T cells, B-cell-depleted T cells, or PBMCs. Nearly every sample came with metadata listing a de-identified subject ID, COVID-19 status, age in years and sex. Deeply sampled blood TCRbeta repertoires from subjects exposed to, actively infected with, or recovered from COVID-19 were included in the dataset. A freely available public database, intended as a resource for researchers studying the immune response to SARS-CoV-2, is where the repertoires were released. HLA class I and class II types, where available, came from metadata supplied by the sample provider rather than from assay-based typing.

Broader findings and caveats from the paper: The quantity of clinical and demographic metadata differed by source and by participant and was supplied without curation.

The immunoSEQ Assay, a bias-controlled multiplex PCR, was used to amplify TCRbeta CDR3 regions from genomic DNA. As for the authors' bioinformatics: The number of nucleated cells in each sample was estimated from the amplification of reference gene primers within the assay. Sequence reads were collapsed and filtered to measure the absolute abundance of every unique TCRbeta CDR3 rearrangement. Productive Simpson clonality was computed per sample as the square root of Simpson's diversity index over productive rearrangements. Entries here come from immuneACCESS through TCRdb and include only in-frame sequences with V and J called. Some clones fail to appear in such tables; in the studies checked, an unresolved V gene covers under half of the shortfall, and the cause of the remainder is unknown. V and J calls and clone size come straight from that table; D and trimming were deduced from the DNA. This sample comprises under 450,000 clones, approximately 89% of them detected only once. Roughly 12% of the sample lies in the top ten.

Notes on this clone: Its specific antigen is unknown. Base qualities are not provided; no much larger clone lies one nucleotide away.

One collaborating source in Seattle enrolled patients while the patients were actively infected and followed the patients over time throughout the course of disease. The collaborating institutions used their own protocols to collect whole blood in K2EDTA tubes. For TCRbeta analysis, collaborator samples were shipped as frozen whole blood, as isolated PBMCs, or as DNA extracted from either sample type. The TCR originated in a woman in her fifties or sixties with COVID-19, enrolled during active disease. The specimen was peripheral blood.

The CDR3 has the sequence CASSPRRNQPQHF. The DNA sequence is as follows: TGTGCCAGCAGCCCCCGGCGGAATCAGCCCCAGCATTTT. The V gene is TRBV7-2 and the J gene is TRBJ1-5; the D gene is unclear. Its CDR3 holds 13 amino acids, cysteine through phenylalanine. The entry retains the CDR3 DNA only, 39 bases that are in frame from base 1. V gives up 5 bases and J gives up 4 bases, and the segment between their germline ends measures 9 bases. For CDR1 and CDR2, the germline V gene lists SGHTA and FQGNSA.